The entry that follows covers one T cell receptor (beta chain) sequence. Its specificity is not known. The entry originates in a study of cytomegalovirus exposure and HLA in healthy donors. As for the study in general: 81% of 398 genotyped donors fell in the Caucasian-associated ancestry cluster.

Donors showed nominal health when sampled, although they likely had unrecorded immune exposures. Study observations and caveats: Researchers reported in a later analysis that a missense DCLRE1C variant was tied to TCR beta V- and J-gene trimming. In an earlier analysis, productive rearrangement rates for most beta V segments clustered near 87% or 30%.

The J segment lost 4 bases and the V segment lost 5 bases, leaving 13 bases of the junction unmatched. The CDR3 loop spans 18 amino acids. Germline V CDR1 and CDR2: SEHNR, FQNEAQ (reference sequence). The PCR made use of 60 Vbeta and 13 Jbeta primers. Repertoires were generated with immunoSEQ multiplex PCR, while TCRdb's copy carries only in-frame clones and drops some. This sample carries around 130,000 clones, roughly 90% of them seen once, and the ten largest clones take more than 0.5%. The rearrangement joins TRBV7-9 to TRBJ2-7; 14 positions agree with TRBD2. The sample comprised PBMCs. This clonotype was sampled from a woman in her thirties or forties in good health and CMV-seronegative. The CDR3 sequence is CASSITTSGRADGYEQYF. Written as DNA, the CDR3 is TGTGCCAGCAGCATCACGACTAGCGGGAGGGCCGATGGTTACGAGCAGTACTTC.